Detailed here is one T cell receptor (beta chain). Antigen specificity is unknown. Its ends do not fully match the called genes, so a read error is possible. Unique molecular identifiers were built into the TCR beta cDNA libraries. cDNA molecules numbering about 490,000 came from approximately 1 to 10 million T cells. One entry per CDR3 protein, called by TCRdb with MiXCR from the PCR reads. The table shows some 690,000 distinct CDR3 sequences, with approximately 60% occurring only once. This entry belongs to a study of post-analysis software for immune sequencing data. Whole-study context: Progressive-relapsing, secondary progressive and relapsing-remitting multiple sclerosis were among the disease courses included. Study-level points and caveats: Elevated frequency relative to controls characterized roughly five TRBV segments in patients, TRBV5-6, TRBV5-1 and TRBV20-1 among them. Strong same-batch co-clustering of samples appeared with F measure clustering. The normalized Chao1 diversity of multiple sclerosis patients was significantly lower than that of controls.

The CDR3 contains 13 residues. Source material: blood. The chain has TRBV12-3 or TRBV12-4 and TRBJ2-1; TRBD2 might be the D (5 bases). The clonotype comes from a girl aged 2-10 years with multiple sclerosis. The CDR3 sequence is CVSSSSEGDEQFF. The CDR3 region has the DNA TGTGTCAGCAGTTCCTCCGAGGGCGATGAGCAGTTCTTC.